The 20 T cell receptor beta chains reported below all come from one sample, sequenced in a study of shared clonotypes between healthy human individuals. Profiling relied on immunoSEQ multiplex PCR, and the TCRdb table lists in-frame clones only, not all of them. There are 450,000 to 700,000 clones in the sample; less than 97% occur only once, and 0.09% to 0.13% lies in the top ten. CD8 cells classed as naive were CD45RO-negative and positively selected for CCR7, excluding terminally differentiated effector memory CD45RA+ cells. The material sequenced was naive CD8+ T cells sorted from blood. The receptors originated from a woman under 40 in good health.

V and J are TRBV28 and TRBJ2-1; a weak D match, TRBD1 (5 bases). This CDR3 region has 14 residues. Germline V CDR1 and CDR2: MDHEN, SYDVKM. V was cut by 5 bases and J by 2 bases, with 10 bases left in between. The CDR3 DNA is TGTGCCAGCAGTCGGCTAGGGGCCTACAATGAGCAGTTCTTC. This sequence encodes CASSRLGAYNEQFF.

The V and J genes are TRBV5-6 and TRBJ2-1; the match to TRBD2 covers 11 bases. CDR1 SGHDT and CDR2 YYEEEE come from the germline V gene. After removal of 2 bases from V and 12 bases from J, the junction contained 13 bases not matched to a gene. This CDR3 comprises 16 residues. CDR3 coding DNA: TGTGCCAGCAGCTTAGGGGCTAGCGGGAGGTCTTTTTGGCAGTTCTTC. It is translated as CASSLGASGRSFWQFF. Drawing the rest from reference TRBV5-6 and TRBJ2-1, the complete variable domain is DAGVTQSPTHLIKTRGQQVTLRCSPKSGHDTVSWYQQALGQGPQFIFQYYEEEERQRGNFPDRFSGHQFPNYSSELNVNALLLGDSALYLCASSLGASGRSFWQFFGPGTRLTVL.

V usage is TRBV28 and J usage is TRBJ2-7; TRBD2 might be the D (5 bases). Trimming shortened V by 2 bases and J by 0 bases, and 11 bases separated the two germline ends. CDR3 length equals 15 residues. Germline V CDR1 and CDR2: MDHEN, SYDVKM. The CDR3 is CASSLEAASSYEQYF. In nucleotides, the CDR3 is TGTGCCAGCAGTTTAGAAGCGGCTAGCTCCTACGAGCAGTACTTC.

This clone was counted a single time. V is TRBV6-1 and J is TRBJ2-7, with unresolved D. Germline V gene sequence: CDR1 MNHNS, CDR2 SASEGT. The CDR3 contains 14 residues. Trimming took 4 bases from V and 2 from J, leaving 12 bases between them. The CDR3 DNA reads TGTGCCAGCAGTGCACAGACGGGTACCTACGAGCAGTACTTC. Its translation is CASSAQTGTYEQYF.

V usage is TRBV4-1 and J usage is TRBJ2-7, with 9 bases fitting TRBD2. There are 16 residues in the CDR3. CDR1 MGHRA and CDR2 YSYEKL come from the germline V gene. V shed 0 bases and J 4 bases; nucleotides not matched to a gene: 7. CDR3 residues: CASSQDAGGAGYEQYF. The CDR3 DNA sequence: TGCGCCAGCAGCCAAGATGCGGGGGGGGCAGGATACGAGCAGTACTTC.

This clone turned up a few times. The chain's CDR3 is CASSDSAGLGYTF. In DNA, the CDR3 is TGCGCCAGCAGTGATTCAGCAGGGTTAGGCTACACCTTC. The chain is built from TRBV10-1 and TRBJ1-2; D is perhaps TRBD1 (5 bases). There are 13 residues in the CDR3. Germline CDR1 WNHNN, CDR2 SYGVQD (reference sequence). Deletions cut 3 bases from V and 8 bases from J, with 13 bases between.

The V call is TRBV19, the J call TRBJ2-2; D is undetermined. This CDR3 spans 14 amino acids. Germline V CDR1 and CDR2: LNHDA, SQIVND (reference sequence). Trimming left V 11 bases short and J 0 bases short, with 13 bases between. CDR3 loop: CAVSDFSNTGELFF. As DNA, the CDR3 is TGTGCCGTCTCGGATTTTTCGAACACCGGGGAGCTGTTTTTT.

The CDR3 DNA sequence: TGTGCCAGTAGTTCTCAAGACGGTGCTAACTATGGCTACACCTTC. As protein: CASSSQDGANYGYTF. The rearrangement uses TRBV19 and TRBJ1-2; D is ambiguous. This CDR3 region has 15 residues. In germline, CDR1 is LNHDA, CDR2 SQIVND (reference sequence). V lost 5 bases and J 0 bases, leaving 13 bases between the germline ends. The complete variable domain, with remaining parts taken from reference TRBV19 and TRBJ1-2, reads DGGITQSPKYLFRKEGQNVTLSCEQNLNHDAMYWYRQDPGQGLRLIYYSQIVNDFQKGDIAEGYSVSREKKESFPLTVTSAQKNPTAFYLCASSSQDGANYGYTFGSGTRLTVV.

The chain combines TRBV27 with TRBJ1-5, with no clear D. There are 17 residues in the CDR3. Germline V gene lookup returns CDR1 MNHEY and CDR2 SMNVEV (reference sequence). Between the trimmed V and J ends, which lost 3 bases and 1 base, there was a span of 16 bases. This CDR3 reads CASSFLNELGSNQPQHF. The CDR3 nucleotides are TGTGCCAGCAGTTTCCTCAACGAATTGGGCAGCAATCAGCCCCAGCATTTT.

The CDR3 protein is CSVEPGNNYGYTF. The CDR3 DNA is TGCAGCGTTGAACCAGGGAATAACTATGGCTACACCTTC. V gene TRBV29-1 combines with J gene TRBJ1-2; the D gene is possibly TRBD1 (5 bases). V was pared by 2 bases and J by 1 base, with 8 bases between. Germline CDR1 and CDR2: SQVTM and ANQGSEA. This CDR3 has 13 amino acids.

The V call is TRBV29-1, the J call TRBJ1-4; TRBD1 agrees at 8 bases. There are 15 residues in the CDR3. Germline trimming cut 0 bases from V and 8 bases from J; bases unmatched to any gene: 8. Germline V gives CDR1 SQVTM, CDR2 ANQGSEA. The CDR3: CSVEDPTGVREKLFF. The CDR3 DNA reads TGCAGCGTTGAAGATCCGACAGGGGTTCGCGAAAAACTGTTTTTT.

This clone came up a few times. The genes are TRBV7-9 and TRBJ1-1; TRBD1 agrees at 8 bases. V lost 5 bases to trimming and J lost 10 bases; unmatched junction nucleotides: 6. The germline V gene has CDR1 SEHNR and CDR2 FQNEAQ (reference sequence). This CDR3 spans 12 amino acids. CDR3 protein: CASSRADRGAFF. The CDR3 DNA reads TGTGCCAGCAGCCGGGCTGACAGGGGAGCTTTCTTT.

This chain uses TRBV11-2 with TRBJ2-1; 9 nucleotides match TRBD2. Trimming at V came to 3 bases and at J to 2 bases, leaving 5 bases not matched to a gene. The CDR3 is 16 amino acids. Per the germline V gene, CDR1 is SGHAT and CDR2 is FQNNGV. DNA of the CDR3: TGTGCCAGCAGCTTTCCCTTAGCGGGAGCCTACAATGAGCAGTTCTTC. Encoded protein: CASSFPLAGAYNEQFF.

The chain recombines TRBV7-9 with TRBJ2-1, with 10 bases matching TRBD2. Germline CDR1 SEHNR, CDR2 FQNEAQ (reference sequence). CDR3 length: 14 amino acids. Trimming at V came to 7 bases and at J to 8 bases, leaving 8 bases not matched to a gene. The CDR3 region is CASTTAGGPDEQFF. The DNA of the CDR3 is TGTGCCAGCACCACAGCGGGAGGGCCCGATGAGCAGTTCTTC.

The V and J genes are TRBV11-2 and TRBJ2-7, with D perhaps TRBD2 (6 bases). V gave up 5 bases and J gave up 3 bases, with 17 bases separating them. Germline V gene data show CDR1 as SGHAT and CDR2 as FQNNGV. This CDR3 has 15 residues. Here the CDR3 reads CASSPRRGTSYEQYF. The CDR3 nucleotides read TGTGCCAGCAGCCCGCGCCGCGGGACGAGCTACGAGCAGTACTTC.

This clone was detected only once. J is TRBJ2-1 and V is TRBV10-2, with 9 bases lining up with TRBD2. CDR1 is WSHSY and CDR2 is SAAADI in the germline V gene. This CDR3 is built from 16 residues. Trimming removed 3 bases from V and 7 bases from J; junction bases left unmatched: 10. The CDR3 loop reads CASSDALSGSLNEQFF. In nucleotides, the CDR3 is TGCGCCAGCAGTGACGCGCTTAGCGGGAGTTTAAATGAGCAGTTCTTC.

The rearrangement joins TRBV2 to TRBJ2-5; D not certain. The J call may be incorrect, as the DNA end agrees better with TRBJ2-7. From germline, CDR1 is SNHLY and CDR2 FYNNEI. The CDR3 runs 13 residues. The CDR3 loop is CASSEYTYYEQYF. CDR3 DNA: TGTGCCAGCAGTGAATACACTTACTACGAGCAGTACTTC.

This clone came up a few times. The chain is built from TRBV7-9 and TRBJ1-1; unclear D gene. The CDR3 extends over 14 amino acids. V lost 0 bases, J lost 8 bases, and 13 bases lay in between. Germline V gene sequence: CDR1 SEHNR, CDR2 FQNEAQ (reference sequence). CDR3 residues: CASSLALREGEAFF. CDR3 in DNA: TGTGCCAGCAGCTTAGCGTTGCGGGAGGGAGAAGCTTTCTTT. Drawing the rest from reference TRBV7-9 and TRBJ1-1, the complete variable domain is DTGVSQNPRHKITKRGQNVTFRCDPISEHNRLYWYRQTLGQGPEFLTYFQNEAQLEKSRLLSDRFSAERPKGSFSTLEIQRTEQGDSAMYLCASSLALREGEAFFGQGTRLTVV.

This clone was observed once. The rearrangement uses TRBV29-1 and TRBJ2-3, with 9 bases fitting TRBD2. Per germline, CDR1 SQVTM and CDR2 ANQGSEA. With 3 bases clipped from V and 2 bases from J, the junction kept 3 bases outside the gene matches. This CDR3 has 14 amino acids. CDR3 sequence reads: CSVETSGDTDTQYF. CDR3 nucleotide sequence: TGCAGCGTTGAGACTAGCGGAGACACAGATACGCAGTATTTT.

The V and J genes are TRBV2 and TRBJ1-4; 7 positions match TRBD1. After removal of 6 bases from V and 0 bases from J, the junction contained 7 bases not matched to a gene. The CDR3 is 16 amino acids. Germline V gene sequence: CDR1 SNHLY, CDR2 FYNNEI. The CDR3: CASRRTGRATNEKLFF. CDR3 DNA: TGTGCCAGCAGGAGGACAGGACGAGCAACTAATGAAAAACTGTTTTTT.